The next 32 T cell receptor beta chains were all read from a single sample in a study of blood T cell repertoires in COVID-19. TCRdb keeps only in-frame clones here, not all; method: immunoSEQ multiplex PCR. The repertoire includes roughly 220,000 clones, 84% of them detected once, and approximately 6.6% sits in the top ten. The sample was PBMCs or T cells enriched from blood (not recorded which). Receptors were obtained from a woman in her forties who had recovered from COVID-19.

This chain's CDR3 is CASRALAWELFF. The DNA for the CDR3 is TGTGCCAGCAGGGCACTAGCTTGGGAGCTGTTTTTT. J is TRBJ2-2 and V is TRBV2; perhaps TRBD2 as D (6 bases). V dropped 6 bases and J dropped 9 bases, with 11 bases sitting between them. This CDR3 region has 12 residues. CDR1 is SNHLY and CDR2 is FYNNEI in the germline V gene.

V is TRBV10-3 and J is TRBJ2-7, with D hard to call. V was shortened by 10 bases and J by 5 bases, with 9 bases between the two germline ends. Germline V gene data show CDR1 as ENHRY and CDR2 as SYGVKD. This CDR3 has 10 amino acids. The CDR3 nucleotides are TGTGCCACCTTGAGTAACGAGCAGTACTTC. Translation: CATLSNEQYF.

This clone was counted a few times. V usage is TRBV15 and J usage is TRBJ1-4; 8 bases align to TRBD1. The CDR3 covers 17 residues. Germline assignment: CDR1 LNHNV and CDR2 YYDKDF (reference sequence). J was trimmed by 5 bases and V by 1 base; bases with no gene match: 9. CDR3 protein: CATSRGVPGGSNEKLFF. Here the CDR3 DNA reads TGTGCCACCAGCAGAGGGGTTCCAGGGGGCTCGAATGAAAAACTGTTTTTT.

The chain carries TRBV15 and TRBJ2-3; 11 bases agree with TRBD2. This CDR3 is 16 amino acids long. V shed 4 bases and J 2 bases; nucleotides not matched to a gene: 5. Germline V gives CDR1 LNHNV, CDR2 YYDKDF (reference sequence). The CDR3 DNA reads TGTGCCACCAGCACCCGACTAGCGGGAACCACAGATACGCAGTATTTT. This codes for CATSTRLAGTTDTQYF.

The chain uses TRBV10-3 and TRBJ1-2; D is perhaps TRBD1 (6 bases). CDR3 length: 15 residues. CDR1 is ENHRY and CDR2 is SYGVKD in the germline V gene. Trimming took off 5 bases at V and 6 bases at J, with 19 bases between the two ends. The DNA for the CDR3 is TGTGCCATCAGTCAAGGGGGTATATTTGTGAATGGCTACACCTTC. Amino acids: CAISQGGIFVNGYTF.

The chain joins TRBV7-3 to TRBJ2-2; TRBD1 is a possible D gene (6 bases). The CDR3 covers 14 residues. V was clipped by 7 bases and J by 1 base, with 10 bases between them. Germline lookup yields CDR1 SGHTA and CDR2 FQGTGA. The CDR3 region has the DNA TGTGCCAGCAACAAACAGGGGAACACCGGGGAGCTGTTTTTT. It translates to CASNKQGNTGELFF.

The chain is built from TRBV24-1 and TRBJ2-5, with D maybe TRBD2 (6 bases). CDR3 length: 15 amino acids. Trimming stripped 4 bases from V and 1 base from J, with 12 bases between. Germline V lookup: CDR1 KGHDR, CDR2 SFDVKD. The CDR3 sequence: CATSEARDFQETQYF. Written as DNA, the CDR3 is TGTGCCACCAGTGAGGCCCGGGACTTCCAAGAGACCCAGTACTTC.

The rearrangement links TRBV19 to TRBJ1-2; 7 bases are a match to TRBD1. The CDR3 is 17 amino acids. Trimming cost V 7 bases and J 2 bases; bases outside gene matches: 16. Germline CDR1 LNHDA, CDR2 SQIVND (reference sequence). The CDR3 region is CASNHIGDGGQNYGYTF. CDR3 DNA sequence: TGTGCCAGTAACCATATAGGGGACGGGGGACAGAACTATGGCTACACCTTC.

This clone has just one count. V gene TRBV6-5 combines with J gene TRBJ1-2, with D possibly being TRBD1 (5 bases). There are 15 residues in the CDR3. Looked up from germline, CDR1 is MNHEY and CDR2 is SVGAGI. The V end was cut by 11 bases, the J end by 1 base, with 20 bases between. The CDR3 here is CAVRKTESFNYGYTF. The CDR3 DNA follows: TGTGCCGTACGCAAGACAGAATCTTTTAACTATGGCTACACCTTC.

For the CDR3, the DNA is TGTGCCAGCAGTACCCGGTCCAGGGGGCCCGGCGGGGAGCTGTTTTTT. The encoded protein is CASSTRSRGPGGELFF. J is TRBJ2-2 and V is TRBV27, with 8 bases lining up with TRBD1. Trimming at V came to 5 bases and at J to 7 bases, leaving 12 bases not matched to a gene. The V gene's germline CDR1 is MNHEY and CDR2 SMNVEV (reference sequence). The CDR3 is 16 residues long.

The chain employs TRBV27 and TRBJ1-2; 7 nucleotides agree with TRBD1. Per the germline V gene, CDR1 is MNHEY and CDR2 is SMNVEV (reference sequence). This CDR3 has 15 amino acids. Germline trimming cut 6 bases from V and 3 bases from J; bases unmatched to any gene: 10. This chain's CDR3 is CASRVPYRGHYGYTF. The CDR3 DNA sequence: TGTGCCAGCAGGGTCCCTTACAGGGGACACTATGGCTACACCTTC.

This clone has a handful of counts. DNA of the CDR3: TGTGCCAGTAGTATAACCCTGGGGCGCCTAGCCAAAAACATTCAGTACTTC. It translates to CASSITLGRLAKNIQYF. The chain recombines TRBV19 with TRBJ2-4, with D maybe TRBD1 (5 bases). Trimming left V 2 bases short and J 0 bases short, with 14 bases between. CDR3 length: 17 amino acids. Germline CDR1 LNHDA, CDR2 SQIVND (reference sequence).

In its sample, this clone was seen a few times. This chain links TRBV30 with TRBJ1-3, with D perhaps TRBD1 (6 bases). CDR3 length: 15 amino acids. Trimming pared 3 bases from V and 2 bases from J, leaving 14 bases between. Germline lookup yields CDR1 GTSNPN and CDR2 SVGIG (reference sequence). CDR3 loop: CAWSPGTSAGNTIYF. In DNA form, the CDR3 reads TGTGCCTGGAGCCCAGGGACAAGTGCTGGAAACACCATATATTTT.

This clone appeared a single time. The chain links TRBV5-1 to TRBJ2-1; no clear D gene. V was clipped by 1 base and J by 7 bases, with 6 bases between them. This CDR3 has 12 amino acids. CDR1 SGHRS and CDR2 YFSETQ come from the germline V gene. Here the CDR3 reads CASSLNWNEQFF. In nucleotides, the CDR3 is TGCGCCAGCAGCTTGAACTGGAATGAGCAGTTCTTC.

J is TRBJ2-1 and V is TRBV28, with D perhaps TRBD1 (6 bases). V dropped 4 bases and J dropped 8 bases, with 21 bases sitting between them. The length of the CDR3 is 16 residues. The germline CDR1 and CDR2 sequences are MDHEN and SYDVKM. CDR3 nucleotide sequence: TGTGCCAGCAGTTCCACCGGGACACGGGACGGTCATGAGCAGTTCTTC. It codes for CASSSTGTRDGHEQFF.

This chain uses TRBV19 with TRBJ2-1; TRBD1 matches 11 bases. There are 15 residues in the CDR3. Trimming at V came to 9 bases and at J to 8 bases, leaving 12 bases not matched to a gene. CDR1 is LNHDA and CDR2 is SQIVND in the germline V gene (reference sequence). The CDR3 DNA is TGTGCCAGGCACCTCCGGGACAGGGGGTGCGATGAGCAGTTCTTC. It specifies CARHLRDRGCDEQFF. Looking up the rest from reference TRBV19 and TRBJ2-1 gives the full variable domain: DGGITQSPKYLFRKEGQNVTLSCEQNLNHDAMYWYRQDPGQGLRLIYYSQIVNDFQKGDIAEGYSVSREKKESFPLTVTSAQKNPTAFYLCARHLRDRGCDEQFFGPGTRLTVL.

The chain employs TRBV20-1 and TRBJ2-3; D is uncertain. The CDR3 covers 11 residues. Germline assignment: CDR1 DFQATT and CDR2 SNEGSKA (reference sequence). Trimming took off 6 bases at V and 6 bases at J, with 10 bases between the two ends. CDR3 DNA: TGCAGTGCGCAACTCCCGGATACGCAGTATTTT. Amino acid sequence: CSAQLPDTQYF.

The chain combines TRBV9 with TRBJ2-1; 12 bases agree with TRBD2. The germline V gene encodes CDR1 SGDLS and CDR2 YYNGEE. The CDR3 sequence is 12 residues long. V lost 7 bases to trimming and J lost 7 bases; unmatched junction nucleotides: 0. CDR3 in amino acids: CASGTSGNEQFF. The CDR3, as DNA: TGTGCCAGCGGGACTAGCGGGAATGAGCAGTTCTTC.

The chain employs TRBV7-9 and TRBJ1-2, with 10 bases lining up with TRBD1. Germline V gene sequence: CDR1 SEHNR, CDR2 FQNEAQ (reference sequence). The CDR3 is 14 residues long. V lost 5 bases and J lost 4; bases outside the gene matches: 4. The CDR3 reads CASSQGTGAYGYTF. The CDR3 coding sequence is TGTGCCAGCAGCCAAGGGACAGGGGCCTATGGCTACACCTTC.

This clone occurred once. The CDR3 here is CASSHRGTSYEQYF. The CDR3 nucleotides read TGTGCCAGCAGCCACAGGGGGACTTCCTACGAGCAGTACTTC. This chain connects TRBV3-1 (or the pseudogene TRBV3-2) to TRBJ2-7, with D perhaps TRBD1 (7 bases). Per germline, CDR1 LGHDT and CDR2 YNNKEL (reference sequence). The V gene lost 3 bases and the J gene lost 1 base, with 10 bases spanning the gap. The CDR3 contains 14 residues.

The chain couples TRBV7-9 to TRBJ1-4, with D possibly TRBD1 on 5 matching bases. V was trimmed by 7 bases and J by 7 bases, leaving 16 bases between them. The germline gives CDR1 SEHNR, CDR2 FQNEAQ (reference sequence). The length of the CDR3 is 14 residues. The CDR3 nucleotides are TGTGCCAGCACCCAACAGGCGGGGGGTGAAAAACTGTTTTTT. Its translation is CASTQQAGGEKLFF.

A single count supports this clone. The chain links TRBV11-3 to TRBJ1-3; possible D gene TRBD1, 5 bases. Germline CDR1 is SGHNT and CDR2 is YENEEA. The CDR3 length is 16 residues. The germline V and J ends were trimmed by 5 bases and 0 bases, with 14 bases remaining between them. The CDR3 is CASSRQTVLSGNTIYF. The CDR3 DNA sequence: TGTGCCAGCAGCAGACAGACAGTTCTCTCTGGAAACACCATATATTTT. Looking up the rest from reference TRBV11-3 and TRBJ1-3 gives the full variable domain: EAGVVQSPRYKIIEKKQPVAFWCNPISGHNTLYWYLQNLGQGPELLIRYENEEAVDDSQLPKDRFSAERLKGVDSTLKIQPAELGDSAVYLCASSRQTVLSGNTIYFGEGSWLTVV.

The genes are TRBV11-2 and TRBJ1-5; D is ambiguous. CDR1 SGHAT and CDR2 FQNNGV come from the germline V gene. V gave up 2 bases and J gave up 3 bases, with 8 bases separating them. CDR3 length: 14 residues. The CDR3 sequence is CASSLRRANQPQHF. Here the CDR3 DNA reads TGTGCCAGCAGCTTAAGGAGGGCCAATCAGCCCCAGCATTTT.

The V and J genes are TRBV24-1 and TRBJ2-1, with 8 positions matching TRBD2. The germline V gene has CDR1 KGHDR and CDR2 SFDVKD. The CDR3 length is 19 residues. V lost 3 bases and J lost 0; bases outside the gene matches: 12. CDR3 in DNA: TGTGCCACCAGTGATCCCTATGGGGAGCGGGAGTCCTCCTACAATGAGCAGTTCTTC. This codes for CATSDPYGERESSYNEQFF.

The V gene is TRBV19, the J gene TRBJ2-1; D might be TRBD1 (5 bases). Germline-derived CDR1 and CDR2 are LNHDA and SQIVND (reference sequence). V lost 7 bases, J lost 8 bases, and 21 bases lay in between. This CDR3 contains 15 residues. The CDR3 spells CASTLGEPAKDEQFF. The CDR3 DNA follows: TGTGCCAGTACCTTAGGGGAACCCGCGAAGGATGAGCAGTTCTTC.

V and J are TRBV15 and TRBJ2-6; perhaps TRBD1 as D (6 bases). The CDR3 covers 16 residues. Germline CDR1 LNHNV, CDR2 YYDKDF (reference sequence). V lost 5 bases to trimming and J lost 0 bases, with 11 bases between them. Written as DNA, the CDR3 is TGTGCCACCAGCGCGGACAGAAGCTCTGGGGCCAACGTCCTGACTTTC. Amino acids: CATSADRSSGANVLTF.

The chain has TRBV14 and TRBJ1-2; D perhaps matches TRBD1 (5 bases). Trimming left V 4 bases short and J 8 bases short, with 14 bases between. In germline, CDR1 is SGHDN, CDR2 FVKESK. The CDR3 loop spans 13 amino acids. CDR3 coding DNA: TGTGCCAGCAGCCCCTGGGGGGTGGTAGGCTACACCTTC. Amino acid sequence: CASSPWGVVGYTF.

J is TRBJ2-1 and V is TRBV4-3; maybe TRBD2 (6 bases). V lost 4 bases, J lost 5 bases, and 18 bases lay in between. The CDR3 runs to 16 residues. The germline V gene encodes CDR1 LGHNA and CDR2 YSLEER. CDR3 residues: CASSRAVRDGNNEQFF. CDR3 bases: TGCGCCAGCAGCCGAGCGGTGCGGGATGGGAACAATGAGCAGTTCTTC.

The chain links TRBV5-1 to TRBJ2-2; possibly TRBD1 for D (6 bases). CDR1 is SGHRS, CDR2 YFSETQ, per germline. The CDR3 length is 16 residues. The V gene lost 0 bases and the J gene lost 6 bases, with 15 bases spanning the gap. Written as DNA, the CDR3 is TGCGCCAGCAGCTTGGAGGGACATGGGGGATCCGGGGAGCTGTTTTTT. Translating it yields CASSLEGHGGSGELFF.

V and J are TRBV12-5 and TRBJ2-4; D unresolved. CDR3 length equals 15 residues. The germline gives CDR1 LGHNT, CDR2 FRNRAP. V was clipped by 1 base and J by 0 bases, with 7 bases between them. The CDR3 nucleotides are TGTGCTAGTGGTTTGGACAGTCTAGCCAAAAACATTCAGTACTTC. This codes for CASGLDSLAKNIQYF.

This clone has a single count. V gene TRBV5-4 combines with J gene TRBJ2-6; 8 bases match TRBD1. Germline CDR1 is SGHNT and CDR2 is YYREEE (reference sequence). This CDR3 region has 17 residues. After removal of 3 bases from V and 4 bases from J, the junction contained 9 bases not matched to a gene. The CDR3 here is CASSWGQVGSGANVLTF. DNA for the CDR3: TGTGCCAGCAGCTGGGGACAGGTGGGGTCCGGGGCCAACGTCCTGACTTTC.

This clone was seen a few times. This sequence joins TRBV7-9 and TRBJ1-1; D uncertain. The CDR3 runs 15 residues. The germline V and J ends were trimmed by 1 base and 6 bases, with 15 bases remaining between them. The germline gives CDR1 SEHNR, CDR2 FQNEAQ (reference sequence). The CDR3 DNA reads as TGTGCCAGCAGCTTAGGGGCGACGGGGATTCCTGAAGCTTTCTTT. Translating it yields CASSLGATGIPEAFF.